A single T cell receptor beta chain is shown here with its context. Its specificity is unknown. Each of the donors was a healthy adult who was HIV-negative and had not had a recent acute infection or vaccination. Germline V gives CDR1 MNHEY, CDR2 SMNVEV (reference sequence). This CDR3 has 15 amino acids. V shed 6 bases, J shed 4 bases, and the junction held 11 bases outside the gene matches. The data belong to a study of shared clonotypes between healthy human individuals. Findings and limits, study-wide: About 5% was the fraction of naive CD4 clonotypes found shared across a handful of donors. The study found lower generation probabilities in non-shared clonotypes than in those shared by all four donors. Only blood was sampled; tissue repertoires likely differ.

Here immunoSEQ multiplex PCR was the method, and the copy in TCRdb shows in-frame clones only, minus some. The repertoire includes about 600,000 clones, 95% to 98% of them detected once, and approximately 0.057% sits in the top ten. This receptor was obtained from a woman aged 25 to 39 in good health. The specimen was naive CD4+ T cells sorted from blood. Stated subset: CD45RA+ positively selected. This chain uses TRBV27 with TRBJ2-7; 8 nucleotides line up with TRBD2. The CDR3 is CASRAAGTSRYEQYF. The CDR3 coding sequence is TGTGCCAGCAGGGCCGCCGGGACTAGTCGATACGAGCAGTACTTC.